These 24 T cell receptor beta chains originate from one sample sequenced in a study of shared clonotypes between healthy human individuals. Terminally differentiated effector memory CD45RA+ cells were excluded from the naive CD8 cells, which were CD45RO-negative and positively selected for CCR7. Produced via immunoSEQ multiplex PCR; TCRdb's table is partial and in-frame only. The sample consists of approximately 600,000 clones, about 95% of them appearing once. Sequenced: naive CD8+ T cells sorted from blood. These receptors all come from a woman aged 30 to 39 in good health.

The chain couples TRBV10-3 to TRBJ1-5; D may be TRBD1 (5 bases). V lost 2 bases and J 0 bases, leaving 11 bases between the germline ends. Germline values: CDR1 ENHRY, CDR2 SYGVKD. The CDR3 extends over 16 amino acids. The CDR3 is CAISEGRGYSNQPQHF. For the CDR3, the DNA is TGTGCCATCAGTGAGGGACGGGGGTATAGCAATCAGCCCCAGCATTTT.

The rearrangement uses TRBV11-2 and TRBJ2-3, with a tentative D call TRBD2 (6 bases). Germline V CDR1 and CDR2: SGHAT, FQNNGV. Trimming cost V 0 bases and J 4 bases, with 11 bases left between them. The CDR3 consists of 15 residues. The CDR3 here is CASSLEPGASDTQYF. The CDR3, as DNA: TGTGCCAGCAGCTTAGAGCCGGGAGCCTCAGATACGCAGTATTTT.

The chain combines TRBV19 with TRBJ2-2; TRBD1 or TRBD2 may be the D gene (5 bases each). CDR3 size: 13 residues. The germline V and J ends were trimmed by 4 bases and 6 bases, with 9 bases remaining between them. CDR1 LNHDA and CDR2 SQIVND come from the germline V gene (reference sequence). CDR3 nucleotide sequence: TGTGCCAGTAGTACCGGGGCCGCCGGGGAGCTGTTTTTT. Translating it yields CASSTGAAGELFF.

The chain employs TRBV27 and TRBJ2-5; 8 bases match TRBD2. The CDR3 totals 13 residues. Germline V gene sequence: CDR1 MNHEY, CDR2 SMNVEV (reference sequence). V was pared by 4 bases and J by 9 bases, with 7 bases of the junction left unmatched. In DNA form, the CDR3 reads TGTGCCAGCAGTTACGCCCCCGGGGGGGCCCAGTACTTC. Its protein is CASSYAPGGAQYF.

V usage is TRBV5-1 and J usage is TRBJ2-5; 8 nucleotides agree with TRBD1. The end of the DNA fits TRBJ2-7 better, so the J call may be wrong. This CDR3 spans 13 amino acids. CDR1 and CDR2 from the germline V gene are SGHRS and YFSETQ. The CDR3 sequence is CASSYGQGYEQYF. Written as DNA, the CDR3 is TGCGCCAGCAGCTATGGACAGGGCTACGAGCAGTACTTC.

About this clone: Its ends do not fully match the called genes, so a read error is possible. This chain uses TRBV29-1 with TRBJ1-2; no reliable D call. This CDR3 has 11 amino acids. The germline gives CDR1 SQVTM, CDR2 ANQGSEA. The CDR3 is CSVQDNYGYTF. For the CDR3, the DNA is TGCAGCGTTCAAGACAATTATGGCTACACCTTC. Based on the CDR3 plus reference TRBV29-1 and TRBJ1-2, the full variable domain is SAVISQKPSRDICQRGTSLTIQCQVDSQVTMMFWYRQQPGQSLTLIATANQGSEATYESGFVIDKFPISRPNLTFSTLTVSNMSPEDSSIYLCSVQDNYGYTFGSGTRLTVV.

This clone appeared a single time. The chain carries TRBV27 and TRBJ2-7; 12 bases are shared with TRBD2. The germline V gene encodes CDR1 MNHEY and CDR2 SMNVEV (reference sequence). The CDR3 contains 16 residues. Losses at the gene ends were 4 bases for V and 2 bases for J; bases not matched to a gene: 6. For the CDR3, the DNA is TGTGCCAGCAGTTCGACTAGCGGGAGTCATACCTACGAGCAGTACTTC. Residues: CASSSTSGSHTYEQYF.

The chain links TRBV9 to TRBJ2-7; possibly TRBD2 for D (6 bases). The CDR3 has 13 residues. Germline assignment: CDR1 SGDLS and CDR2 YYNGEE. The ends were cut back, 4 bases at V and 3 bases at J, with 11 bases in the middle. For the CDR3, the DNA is TGTGCCAGCAGCTACGGGAGTGGCTACGAGCAGTACTTC. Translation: CASSYGSGYEQYF.

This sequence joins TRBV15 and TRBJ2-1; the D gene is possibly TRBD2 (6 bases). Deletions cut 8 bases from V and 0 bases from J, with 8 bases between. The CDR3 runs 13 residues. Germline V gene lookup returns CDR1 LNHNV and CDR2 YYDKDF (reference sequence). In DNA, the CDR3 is TGTGCCACCGGGGGAGGCTCCTACAATGAGCAGTTCTTC. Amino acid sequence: CATGGGSYNEQFF.

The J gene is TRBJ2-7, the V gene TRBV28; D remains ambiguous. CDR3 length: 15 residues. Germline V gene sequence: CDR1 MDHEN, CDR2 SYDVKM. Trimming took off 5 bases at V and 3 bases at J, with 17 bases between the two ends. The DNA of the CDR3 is TGTGCCAGCAGTCCTTCTAAGTCTGCACGCTACGAGCAGTACTTC. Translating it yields CASSPSKSARYEQYF.

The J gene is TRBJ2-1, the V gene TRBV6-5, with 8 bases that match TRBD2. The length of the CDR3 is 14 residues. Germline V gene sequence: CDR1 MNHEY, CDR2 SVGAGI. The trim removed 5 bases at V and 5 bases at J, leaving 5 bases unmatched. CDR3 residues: CASSLLADHNEQFF. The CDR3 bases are TGTGCCAGCAGTCTACTAGCGGATCACAATGAGCAGTTCTTC.

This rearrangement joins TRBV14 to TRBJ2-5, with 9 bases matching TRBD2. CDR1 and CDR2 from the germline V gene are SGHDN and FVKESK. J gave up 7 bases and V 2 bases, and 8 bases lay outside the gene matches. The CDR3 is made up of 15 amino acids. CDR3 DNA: TGTGCCAGCAGCCAATTAGCGGGAGTCTCAGGGACCCAGTACTTC. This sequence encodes CASSQLAGVSGTQYF.

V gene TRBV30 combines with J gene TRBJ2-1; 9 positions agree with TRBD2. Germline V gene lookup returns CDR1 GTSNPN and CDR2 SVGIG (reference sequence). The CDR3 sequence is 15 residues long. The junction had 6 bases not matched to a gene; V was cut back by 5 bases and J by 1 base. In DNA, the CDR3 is TGTGCCTGGGGGGTAGCGGGAGCGTCCTACAATGAGCAGTTCTTC. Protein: CAWGVAGASYNEQFF.

The CDR3 loop is CASSLELGLAQKETQYF. The CDR3 bases are TGTGCCAGCAGCCTAGAATTAGGACTAGCGCAAAAAGAGACCCAGTACTTC. The J gene is TRBJ2-5, the V gene TRBV5-4, with TRBD2 identical over 9 bases. This CDR3 region has 17 residues. The germline V gene has CDR1 SGHNT and CDR2 YYREEE (reference sequence). V shed 4 bases, J shed 3 bases, and the junction held 13 bases outside the gene matches.

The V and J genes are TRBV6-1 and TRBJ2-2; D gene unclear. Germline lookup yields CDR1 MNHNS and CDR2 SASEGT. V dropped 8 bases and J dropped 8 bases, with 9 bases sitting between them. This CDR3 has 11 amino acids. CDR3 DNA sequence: TGTGCCAGCGGAGCTGGTGGGGAGCTGTTTTTT. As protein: CASGAGGELFF.

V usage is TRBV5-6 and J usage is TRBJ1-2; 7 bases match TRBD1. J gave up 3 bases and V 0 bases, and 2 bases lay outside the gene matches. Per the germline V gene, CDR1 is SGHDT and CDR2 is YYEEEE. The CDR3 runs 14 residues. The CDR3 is CASSLGQGHYGYTF. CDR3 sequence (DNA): TGTGCCAGCAGCTTGGGACAGGGACACTATGGCTACACCTTC.

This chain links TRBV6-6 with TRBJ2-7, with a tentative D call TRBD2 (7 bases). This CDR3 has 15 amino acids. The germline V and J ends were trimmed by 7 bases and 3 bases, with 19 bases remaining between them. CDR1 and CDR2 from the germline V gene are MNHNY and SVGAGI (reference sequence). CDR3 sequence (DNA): TGTGCCAGCACTCCGCGGGGGCTAGCTGGCTACGAGCAGTACTTC. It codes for CASTPRGLAGYEQYF.

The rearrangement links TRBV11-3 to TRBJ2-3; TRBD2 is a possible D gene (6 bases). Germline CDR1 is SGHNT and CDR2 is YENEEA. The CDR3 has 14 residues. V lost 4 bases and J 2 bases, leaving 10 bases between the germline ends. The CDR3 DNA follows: TGTGCCAGCAGCTGGAGGGGACCCACAGATACGCAGTATTTT. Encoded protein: CASSWRGPTDTQYF. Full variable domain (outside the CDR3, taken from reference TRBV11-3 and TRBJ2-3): EAGVVQSPRYKIIEKKQPVAFWCNPISGHNTLYWYLQNLGQGPELLIRYENEEAVDDSQLPKDRFSAERLKGVDSTLKIQPAELGDSAVYLCASSWRGPTDTQYFGPGTRLTVL.

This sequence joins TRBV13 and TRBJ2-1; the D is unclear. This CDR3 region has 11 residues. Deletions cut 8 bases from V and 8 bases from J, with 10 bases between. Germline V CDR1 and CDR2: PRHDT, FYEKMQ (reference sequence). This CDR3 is CASSSGHEQFF. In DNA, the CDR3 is TGTGCCAGCTCCTCGGGTCATGAGCAGTTCTTC.

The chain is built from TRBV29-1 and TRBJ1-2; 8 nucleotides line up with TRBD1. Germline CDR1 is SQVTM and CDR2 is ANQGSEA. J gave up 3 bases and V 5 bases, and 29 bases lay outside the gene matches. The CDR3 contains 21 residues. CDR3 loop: CSVYPEVSLSTGGLSDYGYTF. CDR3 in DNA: TGCAGCGTTTACCCTGAAGTCTCCCTCAGCACAGGGGGATTGTCTGACTATGGCTACACCTTC.

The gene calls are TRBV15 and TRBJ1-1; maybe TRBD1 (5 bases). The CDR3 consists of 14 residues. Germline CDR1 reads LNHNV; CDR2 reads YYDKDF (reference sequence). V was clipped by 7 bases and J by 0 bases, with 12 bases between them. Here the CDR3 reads CATTRDDMNTEAFF. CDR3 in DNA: TGTGCCACCACCCGGGACGACATGAACACTGAAGCTTTCTTT.

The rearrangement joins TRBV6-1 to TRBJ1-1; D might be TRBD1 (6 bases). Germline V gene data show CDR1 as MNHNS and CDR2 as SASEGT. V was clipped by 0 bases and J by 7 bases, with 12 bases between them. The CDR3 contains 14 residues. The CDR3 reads CASSEAHGQIEAFF. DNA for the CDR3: TGTGCCAGCAGTGAAGCGCACGGACAGATTGAAGCTTTCTTT.

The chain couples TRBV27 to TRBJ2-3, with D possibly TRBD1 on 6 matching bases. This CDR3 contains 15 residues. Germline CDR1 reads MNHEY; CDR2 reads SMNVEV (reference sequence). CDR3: CATRAGAAFTDTQYF. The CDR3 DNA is TGTGCTACTCGCGCAGGGGCAGCTTTCACAGATACGCAGTATTTT.

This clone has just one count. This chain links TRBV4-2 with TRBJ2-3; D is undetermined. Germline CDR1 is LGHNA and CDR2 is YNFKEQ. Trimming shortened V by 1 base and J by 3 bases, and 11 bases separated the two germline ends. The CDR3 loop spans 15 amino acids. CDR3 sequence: CASSQVGVATDTQYF. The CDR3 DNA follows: TGTGCCAGCAGCCAAGTTGGGGTAGCAACAGATACGCAGTATTTT.